This T cell receptor (beta chain) was captured by sequencing in a study of T cell changes during pregnancy in multiple sclerosis. Some clones are missing from TCRdb's copy, which holds only in-frame ones; the method was immunoSEQ multiplex PCR. The sample contains approximately 110,000 clones, approximately 89% of which appear only once. Of note for this clone: At one of its ends the junction is not consistent with the germline gene, which may arise from a read error.

CDR3 length equals 13 residues. Germline V gene data show CDR1 as LNHDA and CDR2 as SQIVND (reference sequence). Specimen: peripheral blood, collected after pregnancy. This sequence was found in a female donor with multiple sclerosis, enrolled in a pregnancy study. The chain couples TRBV19 to TRBJ1-2; D is ambiguous. CDR3 region: CASSIPPDYGYTF. The CDR3 coding sequence is TGTGCCAGTAGTATTCCTCCTGACTACGGCTACACCTTC.